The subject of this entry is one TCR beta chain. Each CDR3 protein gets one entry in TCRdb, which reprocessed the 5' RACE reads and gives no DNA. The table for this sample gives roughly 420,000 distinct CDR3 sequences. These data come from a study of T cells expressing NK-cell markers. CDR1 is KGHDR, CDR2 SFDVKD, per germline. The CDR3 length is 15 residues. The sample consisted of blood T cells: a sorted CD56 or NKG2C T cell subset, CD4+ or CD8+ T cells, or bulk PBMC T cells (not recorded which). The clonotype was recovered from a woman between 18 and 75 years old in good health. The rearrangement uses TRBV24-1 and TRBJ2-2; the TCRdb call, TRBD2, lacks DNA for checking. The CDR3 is CATSETRLGSGELFF.